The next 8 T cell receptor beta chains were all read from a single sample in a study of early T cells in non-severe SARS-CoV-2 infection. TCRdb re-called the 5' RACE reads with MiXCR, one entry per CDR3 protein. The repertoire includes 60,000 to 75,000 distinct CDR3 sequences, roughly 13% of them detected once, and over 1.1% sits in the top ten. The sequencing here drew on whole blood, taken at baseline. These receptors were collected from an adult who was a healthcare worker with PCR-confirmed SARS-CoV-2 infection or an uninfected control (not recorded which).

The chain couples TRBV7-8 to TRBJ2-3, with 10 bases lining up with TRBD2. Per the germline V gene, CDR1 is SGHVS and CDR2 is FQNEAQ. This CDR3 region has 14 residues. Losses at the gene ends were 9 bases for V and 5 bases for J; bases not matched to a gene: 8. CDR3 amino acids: CARSVLAGLDTQYF. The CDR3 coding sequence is TGTGCCAGGAGTGTACTAGCGGGACTAGATACGCAGTATTTT.

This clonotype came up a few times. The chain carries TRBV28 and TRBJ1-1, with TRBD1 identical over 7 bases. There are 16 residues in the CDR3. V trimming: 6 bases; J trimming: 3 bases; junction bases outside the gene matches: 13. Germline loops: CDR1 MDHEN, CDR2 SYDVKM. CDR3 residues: CASSRLRTGADTEAFF. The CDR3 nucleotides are TGTGCCAGCAGCCGCTTAAGAACAGGGGCGGACACTGAAGCTTTCTTT.

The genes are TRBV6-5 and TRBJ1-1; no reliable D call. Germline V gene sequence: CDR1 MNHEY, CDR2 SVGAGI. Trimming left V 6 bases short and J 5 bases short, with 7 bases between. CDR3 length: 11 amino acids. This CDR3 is CASSHGTEAFF. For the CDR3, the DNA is TGTGCCAGCAGCCATGGGACTGAAGCTTTCTTT.

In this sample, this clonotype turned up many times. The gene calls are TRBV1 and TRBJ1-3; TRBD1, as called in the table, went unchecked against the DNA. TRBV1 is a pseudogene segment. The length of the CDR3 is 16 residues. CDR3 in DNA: TGCACCAGCAGCCCTGCTTGGGGACAGGCGGGAAACACCATATATTTT. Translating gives CTSSPAWGQAGNTIYF.

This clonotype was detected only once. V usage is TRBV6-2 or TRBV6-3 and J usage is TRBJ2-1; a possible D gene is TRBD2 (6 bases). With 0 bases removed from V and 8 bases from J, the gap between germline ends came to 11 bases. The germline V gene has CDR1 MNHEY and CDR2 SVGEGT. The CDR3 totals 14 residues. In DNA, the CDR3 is TGTGCCAGCAGTTACTCGCGGGAATATTATGAGCAGTTCTTC. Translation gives CASSYSREYYEQFF.

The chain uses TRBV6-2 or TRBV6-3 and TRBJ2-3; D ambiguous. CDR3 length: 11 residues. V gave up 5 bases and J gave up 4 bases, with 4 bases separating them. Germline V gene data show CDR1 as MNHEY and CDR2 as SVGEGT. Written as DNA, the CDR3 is TGTGCCAGCAGTAATTCAGATACGCAGTATTTT. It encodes CASSNSDTQYF.

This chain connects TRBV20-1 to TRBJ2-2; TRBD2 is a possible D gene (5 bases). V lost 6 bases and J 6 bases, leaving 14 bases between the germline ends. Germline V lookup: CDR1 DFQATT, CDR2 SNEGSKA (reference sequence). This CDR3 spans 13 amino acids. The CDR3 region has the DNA TGCAGTGCCAGGAGGCGGTCGGCCGGGGAGCTGTTTTTT. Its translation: CSARRRSAGELFF.

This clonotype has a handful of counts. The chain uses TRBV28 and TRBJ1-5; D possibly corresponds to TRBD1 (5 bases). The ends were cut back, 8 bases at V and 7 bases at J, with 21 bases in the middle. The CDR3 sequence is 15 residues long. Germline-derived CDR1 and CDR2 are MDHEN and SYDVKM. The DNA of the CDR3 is TGTGCCAGCGGTAAACTCTTCGGGGGTGGACAGCCCCAGCATTTT. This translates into CASGKLFGGGQPQHF.